A selection of T cell receptor beta chains follows, all from one sample in a study of patients and donors after allogeneic stem cell transplantation. TCRdb re-derived calls from the RT-PCR reads in MiXCR, one entry per CDR3 protein. The table lists around 82,000 distinct CDR3 sequences, around 5% of them singletons. Sample: blood, either unsorted or a sorted T cell fraction (not recorded which). The receptors were sampled from a human donor who was either an allogeneic HSCT recipient or a stem cell or donor lymphocyte infusion donor (not recorded which). It is not recorded whose cells these are; they may come from a transplant donor. CDR3s include the opening cysteine and the closing phenylalanine or tryptophan. A D gene is named only where the DNA matches it firmly. Clone size is shown for a subset of rows, as once, few, many or a class of expanded clone.

v_call	d_call	clone_size	j_call	cdr3_aa	cdr3_nt
TRBV18	-	-	TRBJ1-1	CASSPQSTGNTEAFF	TGTGCCAGCTCACCCCAATCGACAGGGAACACTGAAGCTTTCTTT
TRBV20-1	-	many	TRBJ1-1	CSARYGGGMAEAFF	TGCAGTGCTAGGTATGGGGGCGGGATGGCTGAAGCTTTCTTT
TRBV7-3	-	few	TRBJ1-2	CASSLTIRDHGYTF	TGTGCCAGCAGCTTAACAATCAGGGATCACGGCTACACCTTC
TRBV27	-	-	TRBJ2-7	CASRPGPAPYEQYF	TGTGCCAGCAGGCCGGGACCCGCACCGTACGAGCAGTACTTC
TRBV12-3/TRBV12-4	-	-	TRBJ1-2	CASSLLGNGYTF	TGTGCCAGCAGTTTATTGGGAAATGGCTACACCTTC
TRBV6-1	-	-	TRBJ1-4	CASRSSYTSTNEKLFF	TGTGCCAGCAGGTCATCTTATACTTCAACTAATGAAAAACTGTTTTTT
TRBV6-1	TRBD1	many	TRBJ1-6	CASSRAGQGHSPLHF	TGTGCCAGCAGCCGCGCCGGACAGGGTCATTCACCCCTCCACTTT
TRBV20-1	TRBD2	-	TRBJ2-3	CSASLAGGTTDTQYF	TGCAGTGCTAGTCTAGCGGGAGGCACCACAGATACGCAGTATTTT
TRBV6-5	TRBD1	many	TRBJ2-7	CASSSPGQGSTYEQYF	TGTGCCAGCAGTTCTCCGGGACAGGGAAGTACCTACGAGCAGTACTTC
TRBV6-1	-	few	TRBJ1-6	CASRTGGSNSPLHF	TGTGCCAGCAGAACCGGGGGTAGTAATTCACCCCTCCACTTT
TRBV12-3/TRBV12-4	TRBD2	many	TRBJ2-1	CASSLLAGTFNEQFF	TGTGCCAGCAGTTTGCTAGCGGGAACATTCAATGAGCAGTTCTTC
TRBV5-8	-	-	TRBJ2-1	CASSPGDTQGPYNEQFF	TGTGCCAGCAGCCCGGGGGACACCCAGGGGCCCTACAATGAGCAGTTCTTC
TRBV6-1	-	few	TRBJ2-7	CASRRDYGGRANEQYF	TGTGCCAGCAGGAGGGATTATGGGGGGCGAGCGAACGAGCAGTACTTC
TRBV20-1	-	many	TRBJ2-1	CSAGRQVMDNEQFF	TGCAGTGCTGGACGACAAGTCATGGACAATGAGCAGTTCTTC
TRBV11-1	-	few	TRBJ2-5	CASSLGKGTLYQETQYF	TGTGCCAGCAGCTTAGGGAAGGGGACACTGTACCAAGAGACCCAGTACTTC
TRBV11-2	-	many	TRBJ2-3	CASSRGASRRTDTQYF	TGTGCCAGCAGCCGCGGGGCTAGCCGTCGCACAGATACGCAGTATTTT
TRBV28	-	-	TRBJ2-4	CASKGYTGSGAKNIQYF	TGTGCCAGCAAGGGATACACAGGTTCGGGGGCCAAAAACATTCAGTACTTC
TRBV27	TRBD1	many	TRBJ1-4	CASSLTGGRDEKLFF	TGTGCCAGCAGTTTAACAGGGGGTCGGGATGAAAAACTGTTTTTT
TRBV20-1	TRBD1	many	TRBJ1-1	CSARGQGMNTEAFF	TGCAGTGCGAGGGGACAGGGCATGAACACTGAAGCTTTCTTT
TRBV5-5	TRBD2	-	TRBJ2-1	CASSLGLAGNVDEQFF	TGTGCCAGCAGCTTGGGGCTAGCGGGAAACGTGGATGAGCAGTTCTTC
TRBV18	-	many	TRBJ1-5	CASSGADSSQPQHF	TGTGCCAGCTCAGGTGCGGACAGTAGCCAGCCCCAGCATTTT
TRBV27	-	many	TRBJ1-5	CASSPPGGPQHF	TGTGCCAGCAGTCCGCCCGGGGGGCCCCAGCATTTT
TRBV12-3/TRBV12-4	-	many	TRBJ2-1	CASSPLNEQFF	TGTGCCAGCAGTCCGCTAAATGAGCAGTTCTTC
TRBV6-4	TRBD1	-	TRBJ2-3	CASSEGQGTDTQYF	TGTGCCAGCAGTGAGGGACAGGGCACAGATACGCAGTATTTT
TRBV4-2	TRBD1	many	TRBJ1-1	CASSQMGQGKEAFF	TGTGCCAGCAGCCAAATGGGACAGGGGAAAGAAGCTTTCTTT
TRBV29-1	-	many	TRBJ2-3	CSVAQAGVDTQYF	TGCAGCGTGGCGCAAGCAGGGGTAGATACGCAGTATTTT
TRBV11-2	-	many	TRBJ2-1	CASSFDGTGPYSEQFF	TGTGCCAGCAGCTTCGATGGAACAGGGCCATATAGTGAGCAGTTCTTC
TRBV20-1	TRBD1	few	TRBJ1-6	CSAASTGGLNSPLHF	TGCAGTGCTGCTTCAACAGGGGGCCTGAATTCACCCCTCCACTTT
TRBV15	-	many	TRBJ2-2	CATSRDGVSGELFF	TGTGCCACCAGCAGAGATGGGGTGTCCGGGGAGCTGTTTTTT
TRBV5-1	TRBD1	-	TRBJ2-2	CASSTQGDNTGELFF	TGCGCCAGCAGCACACAGGGGGACAACACCGGGGAGCTGTTTTTT
TRBV11-1	TRBD1	many	TRBJ1-6	CASSLTGQRNSPLHF	TGTGCCAGCAGCTTGACAGGGCAGAGGAATTCACCCCTCCACTTT
TRBV12-3/TRBV12-4	TRBD1	few	TRBJ1-1	CASSLIFGRGRVEGTNTEAFF	TGTGCCAGCAGTTTAATATTTGGCAGGGGGCGCGTGGAGGGGACTAACACTGAAGCTTTCTTT
TRBV20-1	-	-	TRBJ2-7	CSGERGTGDEQYF	TGCAGTGGGGAAAGGGGGACTGGCGATGAGCAGTACTTC
TRBV5-6	TRBD1	many	TRBJ2-3	CASSSPGGITDTQYF	TGTGCCAGCAGCTCTCCAGGGGGTATCACAGATACGCAGTATTTT
TRBV4-1	TRBD2	-	TRBJ2-3	CASSQAGGGGDTQYF	TGCGCCAGCAGCCAAGCGGGAGGGGGAGGGGATACGCAGTATTTT
TRBV10-3	-	few	TRBJ2-3	CATLKREVSTDTQYF	TGTGCCACCCTGAAACGTGAAGTTAGCACAGATACGCAGTATTTT
TRBV28	TRBD1	many	TRBJ2-1	CASSTSPTGGGEQFF	TGTGCCAGCAGTACTTCCCCAACAGGGGGCGGTGAGCAGTTCTTC
TRBV12-3/TRBV12-4	TRBD2	many	TRBJ2-1	CASSLGLAGSLKFF	TGTGCCAGCAGTTTAGGGCTAGCGGGAAGTCTTAAGTTCTTC
TRBV27	-	many	TRBJ1-5	CASSRHGADQPQHF	TGTGCCAGCAGCCGCCATGGGGCTGATCAGCCCCAGCATTTT
TRBV12-3/TRBV12-4	TRBD1	many	TRBJ2-2	CASSFGDRVTGELFF	TGTGCCAGCAGTTTCGGGGACAGGGTCACCGGGGAGCTGTTTTTT
TRBV20-1	-	many	TRBJ2-7	CSARDLGGRGYEQYF	TGCAGTGCTAGAGATCTCGGCGGTAGGGGCTACGAGCAGTACTTC
TRBV27	-	many	TRBJ2-1	CASSLEGSSYNEQFF	TGTGCCAGCAGTTTAGAGGGAAGCTCCTACAATGAGCAGTTCTTC
TRBV28	TRBD2	many	TRBJ2-7	CASSVGSGRVAEQYF	TGTGCCAGCAGCGTGGGTAGCGGGAGAGTTGCCGAGCAGTACTTC
TRBV19	TRBD1	medium-sized	TRBJ1-2	CASSRDSALYGYTF	TGTGCCAGTAGCCGGGACAGCGCGCTCTATGGCTACACCTTC
TRBV20-1	TRBD2	many	TRBJ2-1	CSAPGLAGPYNEQFF	TGCAGTGCACCTGGACTAGCGGGACCCTACAATGAGCAGTTCTTC
TRBV20-1	-	many	TRBJ1-4	CSASKDSLIEKLFF	TGCAGTGCTTCTAAGGACAGCTTAATTGAAAAACTGTTTTTT
TRBV2	-	many	TRBJ1-5	CASSGEGQPQHF	TGTGCCAGCAGTGGGGAGGGGCAGCCCCAGCATTTT